The 2 T cell receptor beta chains given below trace back to one sample, sequenced in a study of shared clonotypes between healthy human individuals. The protocol was immunoSEQ multiplex PCR, while the TCRdb copy is restricted to in-frame clones and leaves out a portion. Counted here are millions of clones, approximately 94% occurring once; the ten biggest clones make up about 1.5%. Naive CD8 cells lacked CD45RO, underwent positive selection for CCR7 and left out terminally differentiated effector memory CD45RA+ cells. The specimen was naive CD8+ T cells from PBMCs. The receptor set was obtained from a man younger than 35 in good health. Some clones in this sample may be carry-over from other donors' samples.

This rearrangement joins TRBV7-8 to TRBJ2-7, with TRBD2 matching over 9 bases. The CDR3 totals 19 residues. CDR1 is SGHVS, CDR2 FQNEAQ, per germline. V dropped 4 bases and J dropped 5; count of bases not matched to a gene: 21. CDR3 nucleotide sequence: TGTGCCAGCAGCTACCAACCGATATACCCAGGGACTAGCTTTGACGAGCAGTACTTC. As protein: CASSYQPIYPGTSFDEQYF.

Note on this clone: The sample holds other DNA sequences that translate to the same CDR3. V usage is TRBV19 and J usage is TRBJ2-1; TRBD2 agrees at 8 bases. V trimming: 1 base; J trimming: 9 bases; junction bases outside the gene matches: 2. Germline V gives CDR1 LNHDA, CDR2 SQIVND (reference sequence). CDR3 size: 13 residues. The chain's CDR3 is CASSIGRGGEQFF. The CDR3 DNA reads as TGTGCCAGTAGTATAGGTCGGGGGGGTGAGCAGTTCTTC.